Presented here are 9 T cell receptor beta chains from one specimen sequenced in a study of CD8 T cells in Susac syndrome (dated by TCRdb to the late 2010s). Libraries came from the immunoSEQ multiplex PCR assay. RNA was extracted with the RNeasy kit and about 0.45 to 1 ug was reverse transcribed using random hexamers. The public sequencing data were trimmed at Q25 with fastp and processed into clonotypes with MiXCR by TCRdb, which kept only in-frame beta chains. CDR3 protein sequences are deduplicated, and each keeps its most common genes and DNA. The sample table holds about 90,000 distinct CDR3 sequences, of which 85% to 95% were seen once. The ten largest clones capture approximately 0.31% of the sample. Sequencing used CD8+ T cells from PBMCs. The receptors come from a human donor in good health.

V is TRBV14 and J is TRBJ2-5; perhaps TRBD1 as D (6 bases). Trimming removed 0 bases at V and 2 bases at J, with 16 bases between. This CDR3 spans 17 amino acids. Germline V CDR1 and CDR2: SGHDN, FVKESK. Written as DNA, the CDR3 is TGTGCCAGCAGCCAAGAAGCTTTCTGGACAGCACAAGAGACCCAGTACTTC. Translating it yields CASSQEAFWTAQETQYF.

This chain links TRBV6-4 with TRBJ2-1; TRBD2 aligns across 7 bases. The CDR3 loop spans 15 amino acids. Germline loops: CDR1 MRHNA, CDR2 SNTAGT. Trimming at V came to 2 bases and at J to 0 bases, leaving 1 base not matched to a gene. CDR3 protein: CASSDGGGSYNEQFF. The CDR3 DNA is TGTGCCAGCAGTGACGGGGGGGGCTCCTACAATGAGCAGTTCTTC.

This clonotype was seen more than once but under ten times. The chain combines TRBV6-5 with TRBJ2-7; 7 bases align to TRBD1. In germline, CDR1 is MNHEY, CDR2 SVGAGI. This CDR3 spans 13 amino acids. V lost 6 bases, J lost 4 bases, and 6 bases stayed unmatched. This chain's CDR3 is CASSLDRAYEQYF. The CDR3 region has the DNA TGTGCCAGCAGCCTAGACAGGGCTTACGAGCAGTACTTC.

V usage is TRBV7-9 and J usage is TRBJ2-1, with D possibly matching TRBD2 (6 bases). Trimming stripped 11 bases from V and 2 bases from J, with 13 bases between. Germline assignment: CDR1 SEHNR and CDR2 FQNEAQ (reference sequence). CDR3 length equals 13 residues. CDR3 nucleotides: TGTGCCTCTGAGGCGGGACCCTACAATGAGCAGTTCTTC. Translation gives CASEAGPYNEQFF. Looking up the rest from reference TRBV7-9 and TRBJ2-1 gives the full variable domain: DTGVSQNPRHKITKRGQNVTFRCDPISEHNRLYWYRQTLGQGPEFLTYFQNEAQLEKSRLLSDRFSAERPKGSFSTLEIQRTEQGDSAMYLCASEAGPYNEQFFGPGTRLTVL.

The CDR3 loop is CSAGKEAFF. The CDR3 DNA reads as TGCAGCGCCGGAAAAGAAGCTTTCTTT. The chain uses TRBV29-1 and TRBJ1-1; no clear D. Germline loops: CDR1 SQVTM, CDR2 ANQGSEA. The CDR3 is made up of 9 amino acids. Trimming removed 7 bases from V and 8 bases from J, with 8 bases in between.

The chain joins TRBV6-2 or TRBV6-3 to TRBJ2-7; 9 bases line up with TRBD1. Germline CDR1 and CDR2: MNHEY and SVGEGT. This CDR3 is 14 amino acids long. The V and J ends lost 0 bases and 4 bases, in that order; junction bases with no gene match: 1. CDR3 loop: CASSYSGTGYEQYF. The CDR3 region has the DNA TGTGCCAGCAGTTACTCGGGGACAGGGTACGAGCAGTACTTC.

CDR3 nucleotides: TGTGCCAGCAGCTTAGCGGGGGACTATGGCTACACCTTC. Translated, it gives CASSLAGDYGYTF. The chain has TRBV7-9 and TRBJ1-2, with D possibly being TRBD1 (5 bases). Trimming shortened V by 0 bases and J by 3 bases, and 5 bases separated the two germline ends. The CDR3 extends over 13 amino acids. Germline V CDR1 and CDR2: SEHNR, FQNEAQ (reference sequence).

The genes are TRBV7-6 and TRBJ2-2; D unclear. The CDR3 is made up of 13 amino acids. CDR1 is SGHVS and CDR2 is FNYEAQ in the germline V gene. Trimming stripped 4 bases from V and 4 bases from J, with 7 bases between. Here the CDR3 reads CASSSRITGELFF. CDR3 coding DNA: TGTGCCAGCAGCTCCCGGATCACCGGGGAGCTGTTTTTT.

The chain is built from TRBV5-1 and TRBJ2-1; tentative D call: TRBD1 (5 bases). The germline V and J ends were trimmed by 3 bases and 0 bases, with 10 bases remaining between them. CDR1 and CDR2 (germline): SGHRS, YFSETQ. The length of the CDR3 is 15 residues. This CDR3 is CASSSTESSYNEQFF. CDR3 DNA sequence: TGCGCCAGCAGCTCGACAGAGAGCTCCTACAATGAGCAGTTCTTC.